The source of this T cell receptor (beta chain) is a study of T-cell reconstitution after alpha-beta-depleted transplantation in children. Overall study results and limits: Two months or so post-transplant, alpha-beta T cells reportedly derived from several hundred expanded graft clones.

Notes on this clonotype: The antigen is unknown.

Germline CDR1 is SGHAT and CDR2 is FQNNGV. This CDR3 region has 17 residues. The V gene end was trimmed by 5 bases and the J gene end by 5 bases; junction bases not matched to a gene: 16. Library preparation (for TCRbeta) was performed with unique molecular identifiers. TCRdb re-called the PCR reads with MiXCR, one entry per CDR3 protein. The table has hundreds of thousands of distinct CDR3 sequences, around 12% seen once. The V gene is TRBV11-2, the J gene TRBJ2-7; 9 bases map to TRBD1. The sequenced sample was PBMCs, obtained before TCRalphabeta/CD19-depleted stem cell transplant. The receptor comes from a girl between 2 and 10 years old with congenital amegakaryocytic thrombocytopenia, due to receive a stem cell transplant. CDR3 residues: CASSHTNTGGAIDEQYF. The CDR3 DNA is TGTGCCAGCAGCCACACCAACACAGGGGGCGCTATCGACGAGCAGTACTTC.